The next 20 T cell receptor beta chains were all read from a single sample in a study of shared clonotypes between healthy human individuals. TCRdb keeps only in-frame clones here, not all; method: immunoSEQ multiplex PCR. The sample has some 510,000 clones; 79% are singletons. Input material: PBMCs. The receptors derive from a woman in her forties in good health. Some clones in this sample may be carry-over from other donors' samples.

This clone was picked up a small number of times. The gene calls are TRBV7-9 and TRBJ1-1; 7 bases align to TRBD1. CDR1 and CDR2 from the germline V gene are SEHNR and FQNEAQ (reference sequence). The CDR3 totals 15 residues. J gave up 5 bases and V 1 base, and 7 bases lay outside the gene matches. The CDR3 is CASSLGIGGYTEAFF. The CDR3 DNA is TGTGCCAGCAGCTTAGGGATAGGGGGCTATACTGAAGCTTTCTTT.

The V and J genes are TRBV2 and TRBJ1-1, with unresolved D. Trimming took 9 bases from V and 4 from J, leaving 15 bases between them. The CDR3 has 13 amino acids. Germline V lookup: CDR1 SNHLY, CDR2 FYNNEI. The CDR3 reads CASRDTTGTEAFF. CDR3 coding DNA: TGTGCCAGTCGGGATACCACGGGCACTGAAGCTTTCTTT.

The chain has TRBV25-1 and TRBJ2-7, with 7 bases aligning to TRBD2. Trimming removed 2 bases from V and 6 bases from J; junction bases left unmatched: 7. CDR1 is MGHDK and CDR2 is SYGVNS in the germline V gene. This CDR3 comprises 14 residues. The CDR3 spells CASSEVGGRTEQYF. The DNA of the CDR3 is TGTGCCAGCAGTGAAGTAGGCGGGAGAACCGAGCAGTACTTC.

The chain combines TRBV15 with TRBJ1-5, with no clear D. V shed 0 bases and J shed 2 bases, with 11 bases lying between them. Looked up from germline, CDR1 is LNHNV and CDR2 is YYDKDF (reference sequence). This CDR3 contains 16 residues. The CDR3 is CATSRDKSGGNQPQHF. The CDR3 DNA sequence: TGTGCCACCAGCAGAGACAAGTCTGGTGGCAATCAGCCCCAGCATTTT. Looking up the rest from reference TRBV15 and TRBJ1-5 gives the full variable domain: DAMVIQNPRYQVTQFGKPVTLSCSQTLNHNVMYWYQQKSSQAPKLLFHYYDKDFNNEADTPDNFQSRRPNTSFCFLDIRSPGLGDTAMYLCATSRDKSGGNQPQHFGDGTRLSIL.

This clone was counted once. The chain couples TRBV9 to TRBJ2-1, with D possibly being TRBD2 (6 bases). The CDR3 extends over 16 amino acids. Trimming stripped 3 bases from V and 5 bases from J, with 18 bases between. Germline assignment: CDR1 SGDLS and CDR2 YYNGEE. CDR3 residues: CASSARLAGPNNEQFF. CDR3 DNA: TGTGCCAGCAGCGCGCGGCTCGCGGGGCCAAACAATGAGCAGTTCTTC.

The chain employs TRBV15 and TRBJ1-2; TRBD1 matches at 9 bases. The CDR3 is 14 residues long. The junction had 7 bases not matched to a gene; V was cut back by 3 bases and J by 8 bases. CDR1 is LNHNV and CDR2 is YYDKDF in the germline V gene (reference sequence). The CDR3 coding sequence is TGTGCCACCAGCAGCATAAGACAGGGGGTGGGCTACACCTTC. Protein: CATSSIRQGVGYTF.

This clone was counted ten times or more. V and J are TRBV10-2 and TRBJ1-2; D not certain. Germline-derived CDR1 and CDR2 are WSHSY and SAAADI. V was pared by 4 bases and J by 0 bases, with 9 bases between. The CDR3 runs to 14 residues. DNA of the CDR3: TGCGCCAGCAGTGCAGTTGGGGCTAACTATGGCTACACCTTC. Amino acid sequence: CASSAVGANYGYTF.

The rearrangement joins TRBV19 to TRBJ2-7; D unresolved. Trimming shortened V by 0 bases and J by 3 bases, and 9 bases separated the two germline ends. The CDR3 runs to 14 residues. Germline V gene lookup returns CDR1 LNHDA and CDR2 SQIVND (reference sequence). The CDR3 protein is CASSIEDGYYEQYF. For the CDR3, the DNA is TGTGCCAGTAGTATAGAAGACGGATACTACGAGCAGTACTTC.

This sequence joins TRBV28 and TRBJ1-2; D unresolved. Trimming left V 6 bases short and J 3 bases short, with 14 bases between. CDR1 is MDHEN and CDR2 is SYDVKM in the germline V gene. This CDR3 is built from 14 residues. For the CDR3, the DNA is TGTGCCAGCAGAGGTAGATCTGTTCACTATGGCTACACCTTC. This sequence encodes CASRGRSVHYGYTF.

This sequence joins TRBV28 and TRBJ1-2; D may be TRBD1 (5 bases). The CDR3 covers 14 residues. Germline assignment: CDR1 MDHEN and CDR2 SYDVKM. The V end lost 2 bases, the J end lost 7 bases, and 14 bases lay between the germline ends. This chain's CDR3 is CASSLVSREGGYTF. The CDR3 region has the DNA TGTGCCAGCAGTTTAGTGTCCAGGGAGGGTGGCTACACCTTC.

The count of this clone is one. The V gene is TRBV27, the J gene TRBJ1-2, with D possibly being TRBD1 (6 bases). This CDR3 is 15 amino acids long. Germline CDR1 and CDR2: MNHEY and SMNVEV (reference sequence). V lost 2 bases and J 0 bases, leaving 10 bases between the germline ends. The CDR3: CASSLNWDTNYGYTF. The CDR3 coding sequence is TGTGCCAGCAGTTTAAATTGGGACACTAACTATGGCTACACCTTC.

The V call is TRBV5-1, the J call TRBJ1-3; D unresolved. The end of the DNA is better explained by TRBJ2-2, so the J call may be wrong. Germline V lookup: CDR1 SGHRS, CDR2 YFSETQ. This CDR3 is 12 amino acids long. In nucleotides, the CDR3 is TGCGCCAGCAGCCCTGTTCCCGGGGAGCTGTTTTTT. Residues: CASSPVPGELFF.

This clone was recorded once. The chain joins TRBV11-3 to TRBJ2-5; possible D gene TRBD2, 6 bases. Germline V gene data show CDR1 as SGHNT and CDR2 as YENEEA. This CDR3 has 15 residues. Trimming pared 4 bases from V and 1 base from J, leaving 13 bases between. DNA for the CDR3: TGTGCCAGCAGCTCGCGGGGCGCCCGCCAAGAGACCCAGTACTTC. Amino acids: CASSSRGARQETQYF.

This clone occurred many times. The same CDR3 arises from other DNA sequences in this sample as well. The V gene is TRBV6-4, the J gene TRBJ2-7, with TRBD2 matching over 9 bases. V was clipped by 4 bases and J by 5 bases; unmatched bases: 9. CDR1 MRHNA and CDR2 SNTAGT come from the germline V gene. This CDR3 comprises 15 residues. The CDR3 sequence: CASSAVLAGVDEQYF. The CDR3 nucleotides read TGTGCCAGCAGTGCGGTATTAGCGGGAGTTGACGAGCAGTACTTC.

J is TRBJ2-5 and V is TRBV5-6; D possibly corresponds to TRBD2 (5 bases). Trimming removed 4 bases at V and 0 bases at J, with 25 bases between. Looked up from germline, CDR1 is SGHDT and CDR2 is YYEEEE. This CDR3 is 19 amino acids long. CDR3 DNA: TGTGCCAGCAGCGGGGTCGGGTGGGTAGCTCGGAGGTACCAAGAGACCCAGTACTTC. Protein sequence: CASSGVGWVARRYQETQYF.

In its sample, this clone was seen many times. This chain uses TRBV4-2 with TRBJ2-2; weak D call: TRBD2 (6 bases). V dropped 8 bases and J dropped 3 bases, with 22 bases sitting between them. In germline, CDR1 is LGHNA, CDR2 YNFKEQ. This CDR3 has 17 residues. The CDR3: CASQPTGRGDYTGELFF. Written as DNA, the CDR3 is TGTGCCAGCCAACCAACCGGGAGAGGGGATTACACCGGGGAGCTGTTTTTT.

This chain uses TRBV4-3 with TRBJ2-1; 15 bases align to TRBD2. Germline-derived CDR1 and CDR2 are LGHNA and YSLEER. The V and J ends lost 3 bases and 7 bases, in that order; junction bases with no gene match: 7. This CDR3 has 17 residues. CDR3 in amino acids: CASSHPGLAGGGNEQFF. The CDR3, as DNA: TGCGCCAGCAGCCATCCGGGACTAGCGGGAGGCGGGAATGAGCAGTTCTTC.

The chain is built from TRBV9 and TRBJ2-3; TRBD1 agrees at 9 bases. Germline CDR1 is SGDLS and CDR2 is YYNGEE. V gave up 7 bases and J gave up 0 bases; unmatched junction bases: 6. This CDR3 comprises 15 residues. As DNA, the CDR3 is TGTGCCAGCGCAACAGGGGGCCCCAGCACAGATACGCAGTATTTT. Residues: CASATGGPSTDTQYF. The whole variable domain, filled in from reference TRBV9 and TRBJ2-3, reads DSGVTQTPKHLITATGQRVTLRCSPRSGDLSVYWYQQSLDQGLQFLIQYYNGEERAKGNILERFSAQQFPDLHSELNLSSLELGDSALYFCASATGGPSTDTQYFGPGTRLTVL.

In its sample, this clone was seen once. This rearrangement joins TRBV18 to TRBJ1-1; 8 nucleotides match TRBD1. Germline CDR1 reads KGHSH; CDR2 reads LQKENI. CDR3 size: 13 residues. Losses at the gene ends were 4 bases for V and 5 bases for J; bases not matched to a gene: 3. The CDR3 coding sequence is TGTGCCAGCTCACAGGACAGGGAAACTGAAGCTTTCTTT. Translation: CASSQDRETEAFF.

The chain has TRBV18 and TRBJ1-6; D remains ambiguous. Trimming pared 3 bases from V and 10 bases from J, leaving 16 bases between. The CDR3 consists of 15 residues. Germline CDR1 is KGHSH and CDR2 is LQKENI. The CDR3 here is CASSPRGREGSPLHF. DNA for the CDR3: TGTGCCAGCTCACCTCGGGGAAGGGAGGGATCACCCCTCCACTTT.